The entry that follows covers one T cell receptor (beta chain) sequence. Its antigen is as yet unknown. The CDR3 length is 17 residues. CDR1 and CDR2 from the germline V gene are LGHNA and YSLEER. J lost 0 bases, V lost 0 bases, and 5 bases had no gene match. This entry belongs to a study of T cell responses to AZD1222 COVID-19 vaccine. Looking at the study overall: Some second doses came at about 4 weeks and others at about 12 weeks; these were pooled. Study-wide findings and caveats: CD4 TCRs associated with vaccination spanned spike, dominating at 160-218 and 743-854. Most donors were white British and more were female, and clonal diversity was possibly underestimated.

TCRdb keeps only in-frame clones here, not all; method: immunoSEQ multiplex PCR. Among 100,000 to 150,000 clones, more than 75% were seen once, and the ten largest hold 9.8%. The V and J genes are TRBV4-3 and TRBJ2-7; 10 bases map to TRBD2. The sequencing here drew on peripheral blood, taken on day 0 of AZD1222 vaccination. The sequence was obtained from an adult in good health. CDR3: CASSQDLGTSASYEQYF. In nucleotides, the CDR3 is TGCGCCAGCAGCCAAGATCTAGGGACTAGCGCCTCCTACGAGCAGTACTTC.